Listed below are T cell receptor beta chains from one sample, sequenced in a study of early T cells in non-severe SARS-CoV-2 infection. TCRdb fed the 5' RACE reads into MiXCR, producing one record per CDR3 protein. The sample lists some 77,000 distinct CDR3 sequences, around 9.9% seen once, with roughly 5% in the top ten. The sample consisted of whole blood. The receptors were sampled from an adult who was a healthcare worker with PCR-confirmed SARS-CoV-2 infection or an uninfected control (not recorded which). Each CDR3 is given with its conserved first and last residue. The order of the fields is V gene, clone size, J gene, D gene, CDR3 DNA, CDR3 protein. A D gene is named only where the DNA matches it firmly. Where a row states a size, it is once, few, many or the class of an expanded clone; other rows omit it.

V gene: TRBV19; clone size: few; J gene: TRBJ2-2; D gene: -; CDR3 DNA: TGTGCCAGTAGTATCGCACGAGGGGCCGGGGAGCTGTTTTTT; CDR3 protein: CASSIARGAGELFF
V gene: TRBV9; clone size: few; J gene: TRBJ1-1; D gene: -; CDR3 DNA: TGTGCCAGCAGCGTAGCTTCGTACACTGAAGCTTTCTTT; CDR3 protein: CASSVASYTEAFF
V gene: TRBV7-2; clone size: -; J gene: TRBJ1-1; D gene: -; CDR3 DNA: TGTGCCAGCAGCCCCGACGGCGGGAGGGGAGCTTTCTTT; CDR3 protein: CASSPDGGRGAFF
V gene: TRBV9; clone size: few; J gene: TRBJ2-7; D gene: -; CDR3 DNA: TGTGCCAGCAGCGCGATCGATATAGGCGAGCAGTACTTC; CDR3 protein: CASSAIDIGEQYF
V gene: TRBV7-9; clone size: many; J gene: TRBJ2-1; D gene: -; CDR3 DNA: TGTGCCAGCAGCAAACAACCCAACTTTATGGGCAATGAGCAGTTCTTC; CDR3 protein: CASSKQPNFMGNEQFF
V gene: TRBV28; clone size: -; J gene: TRBJ2-4; D gene: -; CDR3 DNA: TGTGCCAGCAGTCGTACTAGGGCGGCGTACTTC; CDR3 protein: CASSRTRAAYF
V gene: TRBV7-2; clone size: few; J gene: TRBJ2-7; D gene: TRBD2; CDR3 DNA: TGTGCCAGCACCGCGGGACTAGCGGGAGGAGAGCAGTACTTC; CDR3 protein: CASTAGLAGGEQYF
V gene: TRBV28; clone size: few; J gene: TRBJ1-1; D gene: -; CDR3 DNA: TGTGCCAGCAGTTTTTATCAGGGCATGAACACTGAAGCTTTCTTT; CDR3 protein: CASSFYQGMNTEAFF
V gene: TRBV9; clone size: -; J gene: TRBJ2-3; D gene: TRBD1; CDR3 DNA: TGTGCCAGCAGCGCGACCACGCGTACAGGGGGCCCAGATACGCAGTATTTT; CDR3 protein: CASSATTRTGGPDTQYF
V gene: TRBV7-9; clone size: few; J gene: TRBJ2-3; D gene: TRBD2; CDR3 DNA: TGTGCCAGCAGCTTAGCTAGCGGGACGACAGATACGCAGTATTTT; CDR3 protein: CASSLASGTTDTQYF
V gene: TRBV20-1; clone size: many; J gene: TRBJ2-7; D gene: -; CDR3 DNA: TGCAGTGCTAGAGTCGGACAGATTAACTCCTACGAGCAGTACTTC; CDR3 protein: CSARVGQINSYEQYF
V gene: TRBV5-1; clone size: many; J gene: TRBJ1-1; D gene: TRBD1; CDR3 DNA: TGCGCCAGCAGCTTACAGGGGCCGGAGAACACTGAAGCTTTCTTT; CDR3 protein: CASSLQGPENTEAFF
V gene: TRBV29-1; clone size: few; J gene: TRBJ2-1; D gene: TRBD2; CDR3 DNA: TGCAGCGTTAGCGGGGTCCACTCGAGTGAGCAGTTCTTC; CDR3 protein: CSVSGVHSSEQFF
V gene: TRBV20-1; clone size: few; J gene: TRBJ2-3; D gene: TRBD1; CDR3 DNA: TGCAGTGCCCTGACAGGGGATACGCAGTATTTT; CDR3 protein: CSALTGDTQYF
V gene: TRBV19; clone size: many; J gene: TRBJ2-1; D gene: TRBD2; CDR3 DNA: TGTGCCAGTAGTCCCCCTAGCGGGGCCTTAGGAAATGAGCAGTTCTTC; CDR3 protein: CASSPPSGALGNEQFF
V gene: TRBV4-1; clone size: many; J gene: TRBJ2-7; D gene: -; CDR3 DNA: TGCGCCAGCAGCCAAGCCTTGAATAGGAACGAGCAGTACTTC; CDR3 protein: CASSQALNRNEQYF
V gene: TRBV27; clone size: many; J gene: TRBJ2-4; D gene: TRBD2; CDR3 DNA: TGTGCCAACCCCCGGGGCGGGAGAGGGGCCAAAAACATTCAGTACTTC; CDR3 protein: CANPRGGRGAKNIQYF
V gene: TRBV27; clone size: -; J gene: TRBJ2-6; D gene: -; CDR3 DNA: TGTGCCAGCAGTTCTTTGGGCTCTGGGGCCAACGTCCTGACTTTC; CDR3 protein: CASSSLGSGANVLTF
V gene: TRBV20-1; clone size: many; J gene: TRBJ2-5; D gene: TRBD2; CDR3 DNA: TGCAGTGCTAGACCGAGACTAGCGCAGAGGGAGACCCAGTACTTC; CDR3 protein: CSARPRLAQRETQYF
V gene: TRBV5-4; clone size: -; J gene: TRBJ2-5; D gene: -; CDR3 DNA: TGTGCCAGCAGCTTGGGGCCAGTCCAAGAGACCCAGTACTTC; CDR3 protein: CASSLGPVQETQYF
V gene: TRBV2; clone size: -; J gene: TRBJ2-5; D gene: TRBD2; CDR3 DNA: TGTGCCAGCAGTGGTACTAGCGGGAGGGCCGTGGAGACCCAGTACTTC; CDR3 protein: CASSGTSGRAVETQYF
V gene: TRBV20-1; clone size: many; J gene: TRBJ1-2; D gene: -; CDR3 DNA: TGCAGTGCTAGAGATCTAAGGCAGTCTAACTATGGCTACACCTTC; CDR3 protein: CSARDLRQSNYGYTF
V gene: TRBV27; clone size: few; J gene: TRBJ2-1; D gene: -; CDR3 DNA: TGTGCCAGCAGTCCCCGGTCGGATGGATACAATGAGCAGTTCTTC; CDR3 protein: CASSPRSDGYNEQFF
V gene: TRBV7-2; clone size: many; J gene: TRBJ2-3; D gene: -; CDR3 DNA: TGTGCCAGCAGCTCCAGAGGCCGGGGAGATACGCAGTATTTT; CDR3 protein: CASSSRGRGDTQYF
V gene: TRBV12-3/TRBV12-4; clone size: many; J gene: TRBJ2-7; D gene: TRBD2; CDR3 DNA: TGTGCCAGCAGCTCACTAGCGGGAGACACCTACGAGCAGTACTTC; CDR3 protein: CASSSLAGDTYEQYF
V gene: TRBV7-9; clone size: -; J gene: TRBJ1-4; D gene: TRBD1; CDR3 DNA: TGTGCCAGCAGATCCACAGGGACAGGTGAAAAACTGTTTTTT; CDR3 protein: CASRSTGTGEKLFF
V gene: TRBV28; clone size: many; J gene: TRBJ1-5; D gene: TRBD1; CDR3 DNA: TGTGCCAGCAGTCCGCCCCTGCTGACAGGGGGTTTTCAGCCCCAGCATTTT; CDR3 protein: CASSPPLLTGGFQPQHF
V gene: TRBV4-2; clone size: -; J gene: TRBJ2-1; D gene: -; CDR3 DNA: TGTGCCAGCAGCCAGGATGTGGGTCGGGGTTACAATGAGCAGTTCTTC; CDR3 protein: CASSQDVGRGYNEQFF
V gene: TRBV5-5; clone size: few; J gene: TRBJ2-5; D gene: -; CDR3 DNA: TGTGCCAGCAGCTTATTAGGCATAGGGGCGTTAGAGACCCAGTACTTC; CDR3 protein: CASSLLGIGALETQYF
V gene: TRBV5-1; clone size: few; J gene: TRBJ2-2; D gene: -; CDR3 DNA: TGCGCCAGCAGCTTGGAACTAGCTATCGGGGAGCTGTTTTTT; CDR3 protein: CASSLELAIGELFF
V gene: TRBV11-2; clone size: many; J gene: TRBJ1-6; D gene: -; CDR3 DNA: TGTGCCAGCAGCCCTTTCGGGGAGTCACCCCTCCACTTT; CDR3 protein: CASSPFGESPLHF
V gene: TRBV27; clone size: many; J gene: TRBJ2-7; D gene: -; CDR3 DNA: TGTGCCAGCAGTTTAAAGGGACTTAGCTCCTACGAGCAGTACTTC; CDR3 protein: CASSLKGLSSYEQYF
V gene: TRBV29-1; clone size: medium-sized; J gene: TRBJ2-5; D gene: -; CDR3 DNA: TGCAGCGTCCTTCAGGAGACCCAGTACTTC; CDR3 protein: CSVLQETQYF
V gene: TRBV28; clone size: few; J gene: TRBJ1-6; D gene: -; CDR3 DNA: TGTGCCAGCAGTTTAAGTGGTTCACCCCTCCACTTT; CDR3 protein: CASSLSGSPLHF
V gene: TRBV9; clone size: many; J gene: TRBJ2-1; D gene: -; CDR3 DNA: TGTGCCAGCGCCCCCGGAGAATATGAGCAGTTCTTC; CDR3 protein: CASAPGEYEQFF
V gene: TRBV7-2; clone size: many; J gene: TRBJ2-1; D gene: -; CDR3 DNA: TGTGCCAGCAGCTCCCGCCGAGTGTATGAGCAGTTCTTC; CDR3 protein: CASSSRRVYEQFF
V gene: TRBV20-1; clone size: many; J gene: TRBJ2-5; D gene: TRBD1; CDR3 DNA: TGCAGTGCTAGAGTACCGACAGGGCTGGAGACCCAGTACTTC; CDR3 protein: CSARVPTGLETQYF
V gene: TRBV24-1; clone size: few; J gene: TRBJ2-2; D gene: TRBD1; CDR3 DNA: TGTGCCACCAGTGTCGGGACAGGGTTTGCCGGGGAGCTGTTTTTT; CDR3 protein: CATSVGTGFAGELFF
V gene: TRBV12-3/TRBV12-4; clone size: many; J gene: TRBJ2-1; D gene: TRBD2; CDR3 DNA: TGTGCCAGCAGCCCCTCCAGCGGGAGAGACAATGAGCAGTTCTTC; CDR3 protein: CASSPSSGRDNEQFF
V gene: TRBV30; clone size: many; J gene: TRBJ1-5; D gene: TRBD1; CDR3 DNA: TGTGCCTGGAAAGGGACAGGGGATTTTCAGCCCCAGCATTTT; CDR3 protein: CAWKGTGDFQPQHF
V gene: TRBV5-4; clone size: -; J gene: TRBJ2-5; D gene: -; CDR3 DNA: TGTGCCAGCAGCTTGGATATGAGGGGAGGCCAAGAGACCCAGTACTTC; CDR3 protein: CASSLDMRGGQETQYF
V gene: TRBV7-7; clone size: -; J gene: TRBJ2-3; D gene: -; CDR3 DNA: TGTGCCAGCAGCTTAAGGCTCTCACGGACAGATACGCAGTATTTT; CDR3 protein: CASSLRLSRTDTQYF
V gene: TRBV7-2; clone size: few; J gene: TRBJ1-1; D gene: -; CDR3 DNA: TGTGCCAGCAGCTTAGAGTCGTTTGTCACTGAAGCTTTCTTT; CDR3 protein: CASSLESFVTEAFF
V gene: TRBV20-1; clone size: many; J gene: TRBJ1-2; D gene: -; CDR3 DNA: TGCAGTGCTTCAGGGACCGCGTCCTCCAGCTACACCTTC; CDR3 protein: CSASGTASSSYTF
V gene: TRBV28; clone size: -; J gene: TRBJ2-3; D gene: -; CDR3 DNA: TGTGCCACCGAATGGGCAGGGAGCACAGATACGCAGTATTTT; CDR3 protein: CATEWAGSTDTQYF
V gene: TRBV12-3/TRBV12-4; clone size: few; J gene: TRBJ1-1; D gene: -; CDR3 DNA: TGTGCCAGCAGTTTAGGGGGGGGATCCACCGAAGCTTTCTTT; CDR3 protein: CASSLGGGSTEAFF
V gene: TRBV14; clone size: -; J gene: TRBJ2-3; D gene: -; CDR3 DNA: TGTGCCAGCAGCGTCCGGACGGATACAGATACGCAGTATTTT; CDR3 protein: CASSVRTDTDTQYF
V gene: TRBV3-1; clone size: many; J gene: TRBJ2-1; D gene: TRBD2; CDR3 DNA: TGTGCCAGCAGCCGGGGCAGTGCGGCGGGAGGTTTCGATGAGCAGTTCTTC; CDR3 protein: CASSRGSAAGGFDEQFF
V gene: TRBV7-8; clone size: many; J gene: TRBJ2-2; D gene: -; CDR3 DNA: TGTGCCAGCAACCCCAATGGGGCGAACACCGGGGAGCTGTTTTTT; CDR3 protein: CASNPNGANTGELFF
V gene: TRBV3-1; clone size: many; J gene: TRBJ2-1; D gene: TRBD2; CDR3 DNA: TGTGCCAGCAGCCAGGGGGCAAGCGGGAGTTATGTCTTAAATGAGCAGTTCTTC; CDR3 protein: CASSQGASGSYVLNEQFF
V gene: TRBV7-6; clone size: -; J gene: TRBJ2-2; D gene: -; CDR3 DNA: TGTGCCAGCAGCCTGGGCGCCGGGGAGCTGTTTTTT; CDR3 protein: CASSLGAGELFF
V gene: TRBV9; clone size: many; J gene: TRBJ1-1; D gene: -; CDR3 DNA: TGTGCCAGCAGACAGGTTACGAACACTGAAGCTTTCTTT; CDR3 protein: CASRQVTNTEAFF
V gene: TRBV2; clone size: many; J gene: TRBJ2-3; D gene: TRBD1; CDR3 DNA: TGTGCCAGCAAAGAAGGGGGCGTCTTAGATACGCAGTATTTT; CDR3 protein: CASKEGGVLDTQYF
V gene: TRBV18; clone size: -; J gene: TRBJ1-2; D gene: -; CDR3 DNA: TGTGCCAGCTCACCGGATTACAGGCCCCAAGGCTACACCTTC; CDR3 protein: CASSPDYRPQGYTF
V gene: TRBV14; clone size: many; J gene: TRBJ1-3; D gene: -; CDR3 DNA: TGTGCCAGCAGCCCGACTCTTCCTAGCTCTGGAAACACCATATATTTT; CDR3 protein: CASSPTLPSSGNTIYF